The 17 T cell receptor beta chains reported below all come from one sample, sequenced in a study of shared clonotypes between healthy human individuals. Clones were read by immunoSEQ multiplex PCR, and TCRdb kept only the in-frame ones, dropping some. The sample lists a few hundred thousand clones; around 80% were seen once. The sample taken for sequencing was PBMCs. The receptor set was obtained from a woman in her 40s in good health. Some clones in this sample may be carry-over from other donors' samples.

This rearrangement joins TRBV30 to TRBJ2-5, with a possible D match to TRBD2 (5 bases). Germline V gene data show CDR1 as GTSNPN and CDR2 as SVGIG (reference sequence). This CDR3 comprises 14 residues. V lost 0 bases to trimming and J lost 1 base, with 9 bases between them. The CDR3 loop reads CAWSVYRGQETQYF. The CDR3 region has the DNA TGTGCCTGGAGTGTATATCGGGGCCAAGAGACCCAGTACTTC.

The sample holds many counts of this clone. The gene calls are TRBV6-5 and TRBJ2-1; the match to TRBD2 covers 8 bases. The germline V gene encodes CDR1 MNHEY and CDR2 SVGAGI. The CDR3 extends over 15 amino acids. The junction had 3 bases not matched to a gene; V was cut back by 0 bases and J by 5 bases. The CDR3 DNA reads TGTGCCAGCAGTTACTCTACGGGAGGGGACAATGAGCAGTTCTTC. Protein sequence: CASSYSTGGDNEQFF.

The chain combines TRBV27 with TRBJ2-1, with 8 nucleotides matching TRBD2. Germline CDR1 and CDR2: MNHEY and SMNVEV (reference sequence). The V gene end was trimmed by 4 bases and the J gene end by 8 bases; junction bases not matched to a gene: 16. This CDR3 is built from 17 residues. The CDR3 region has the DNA TGTGCCAGCAGTTCCCCCCTAGGGGCGGGAGGTAGCGATGAGCAGTTCTTC. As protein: CASSSPLGAGGSDEQFF.

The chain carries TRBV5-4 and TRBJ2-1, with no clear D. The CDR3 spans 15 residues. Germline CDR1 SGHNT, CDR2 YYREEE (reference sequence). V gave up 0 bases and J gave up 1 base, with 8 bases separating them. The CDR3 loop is CASSLELGSYNEQFF. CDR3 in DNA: TGTGCCAGCAGCTTGGAACTGGGTTCCTACAATGAGCAGTTCTTC.

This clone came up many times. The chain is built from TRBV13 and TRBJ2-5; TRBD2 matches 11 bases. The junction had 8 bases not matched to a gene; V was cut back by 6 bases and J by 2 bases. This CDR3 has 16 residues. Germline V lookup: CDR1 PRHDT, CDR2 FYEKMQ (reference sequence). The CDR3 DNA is TGTGCCAGCAGAACCGGGACTAGCGGACCGCAAGAGACCCAGTACTTC. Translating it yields CASRTGTSGPQETQYF.

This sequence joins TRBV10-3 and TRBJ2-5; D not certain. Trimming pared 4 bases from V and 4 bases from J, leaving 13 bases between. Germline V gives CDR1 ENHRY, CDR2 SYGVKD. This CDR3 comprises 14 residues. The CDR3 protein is CAISATGLGETQYF. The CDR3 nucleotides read TGTGCCATCAGTGCGACGGGCCTGGGAGAGACCCAGTACTTC.

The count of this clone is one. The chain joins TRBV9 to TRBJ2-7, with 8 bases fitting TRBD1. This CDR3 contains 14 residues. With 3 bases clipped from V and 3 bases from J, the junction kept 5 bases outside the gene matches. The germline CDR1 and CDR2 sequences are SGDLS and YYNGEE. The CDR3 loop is CASSARGQLYEQYF. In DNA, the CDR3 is TGTGCCAGCAGCGCCAGGGGGCAGCTCTACGAGCAGTACTTC.

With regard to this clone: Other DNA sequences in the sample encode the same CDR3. The CDR3 coding sequence is TGTGCCAGCAGTTTCCCACAGGGCTACGAGCAGTACTTC. It translates to CASSFPQGYEQYF. V usage is TRBV28 and J usage is TRBJ2-7; D possibly corresponds to TRBD1 (6 bases). The length of the CDR3 is 13 residues. Trimming took 3 bases from V and 3 from J, leaving 9 bases between them. Per germline, CDR1 MDHEN and CDR2 SYDVKM.

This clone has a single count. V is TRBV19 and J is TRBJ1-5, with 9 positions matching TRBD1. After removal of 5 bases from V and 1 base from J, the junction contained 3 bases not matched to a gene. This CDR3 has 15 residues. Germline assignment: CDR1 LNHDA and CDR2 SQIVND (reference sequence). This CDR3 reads CASSGTGSSNQPQHF. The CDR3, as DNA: TGTGCCAGTAGTGGGACAGGGAGCAGCAATCAGCCCCAGCATTTT.

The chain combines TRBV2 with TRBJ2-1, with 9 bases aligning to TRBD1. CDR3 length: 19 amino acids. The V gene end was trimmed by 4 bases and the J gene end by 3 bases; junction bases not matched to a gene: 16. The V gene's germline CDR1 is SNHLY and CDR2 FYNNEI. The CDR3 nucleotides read TGTGCCAGCAGTGTCTCCCTCTTCGCTGGACAGGGGTTCTACAATGAGCAGTTCTTC. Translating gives CASSVSLFAGQGFYNEQFF.

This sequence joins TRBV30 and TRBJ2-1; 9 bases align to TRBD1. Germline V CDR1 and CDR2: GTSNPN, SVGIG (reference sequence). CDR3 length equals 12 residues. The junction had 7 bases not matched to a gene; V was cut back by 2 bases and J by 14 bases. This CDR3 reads CAWSPRQGGEFF. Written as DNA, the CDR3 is TGTGCCTGGAGTCCCCGACAGGGGGGTGAGTTCTTC.

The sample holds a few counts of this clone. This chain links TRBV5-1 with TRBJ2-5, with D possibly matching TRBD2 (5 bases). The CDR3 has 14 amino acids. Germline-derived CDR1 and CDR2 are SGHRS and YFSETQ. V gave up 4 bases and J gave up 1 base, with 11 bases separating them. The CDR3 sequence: CASSPTGFQETQYF. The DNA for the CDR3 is TGCGCCAGCAGCCCCACGGGGTTCCAAGAGACCCAGTACTTC.

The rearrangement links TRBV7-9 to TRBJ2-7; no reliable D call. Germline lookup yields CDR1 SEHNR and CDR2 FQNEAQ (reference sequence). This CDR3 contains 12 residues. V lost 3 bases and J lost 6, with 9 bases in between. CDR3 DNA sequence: TGTGCCAGCAGCTTTGGGGTGGGCGAGCAGTACTTC. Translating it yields CASSFGVGEQYF.

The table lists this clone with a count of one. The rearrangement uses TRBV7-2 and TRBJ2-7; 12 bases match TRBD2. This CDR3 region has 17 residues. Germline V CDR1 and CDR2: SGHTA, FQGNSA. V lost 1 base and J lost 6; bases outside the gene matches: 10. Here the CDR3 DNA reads TGTACCAGCAGCTTAGTTCTAGCGGGAGGGCCGTCGGGCGAGCAGTACTTC. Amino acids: CTSSLVLAGGPSGEQYF.

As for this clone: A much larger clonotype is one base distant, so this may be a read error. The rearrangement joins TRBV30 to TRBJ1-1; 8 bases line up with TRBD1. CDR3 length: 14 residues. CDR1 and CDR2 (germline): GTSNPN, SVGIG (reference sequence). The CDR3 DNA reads TGTGCCTGGAGGGACCGGGACAGGAACACTGAAACTTTCTTT. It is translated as CAWRDRDRNTETFF.

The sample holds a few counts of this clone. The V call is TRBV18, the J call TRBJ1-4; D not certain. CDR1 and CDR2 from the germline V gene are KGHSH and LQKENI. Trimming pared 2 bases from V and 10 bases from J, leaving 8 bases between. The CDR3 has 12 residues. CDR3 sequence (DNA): TGTGCCAGCTCACCAATGGTGGGAAAACTGTTTTTT. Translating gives CASSPMVGKLFF.

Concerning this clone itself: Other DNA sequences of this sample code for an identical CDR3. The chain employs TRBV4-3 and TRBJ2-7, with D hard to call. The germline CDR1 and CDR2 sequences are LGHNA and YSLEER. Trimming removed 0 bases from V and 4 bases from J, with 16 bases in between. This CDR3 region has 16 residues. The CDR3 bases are TGCGCCAGCAGCCAAGATACAGCCCCAGACCGTTACGAGCAGTACTTC. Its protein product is CASSQDTAPDRYEQYF.